A selection of T cell receptor beta chains follows, all from one sample in a study of cytomegalovirus exposure and HLA in healthy donors. Method: immunoSEQ multiplex PCR; TCRdb's copy keeps in-frame clones and lacks some. The data contain over 50,000 clones, about 69% of them singletons. Sequenced sample: PBMCs. The receptors stem from a man between 40 and 49 years old in good health and CMV-seropositive. Each CDR3 is given with its conserved first and last residue. Each record gives: clone size, J gene, D gene, V gene, CDR3 DNA, CDR3 protein. D genes are given only for firm matches. Clone size is shown for a subset of rows, as once, few, many or a class of expanded clone.

NA | TRBJ2-1 | NA | TRBV29-1 | TGCAGCGTTGCTGGACAGCTTTACAATGAGCAGTTCTTC | CSVAGQLYNEQFF
NA | TRBJ1-1 | TRBD1 | TRBV5-1 | TGCGCCAGCAGCGCCGGGACAGCTTGGAATGAAGCTTTCTTT | CASSAGTAWNEAFF
NA | TRBJ2-2 | NA | TRBV4-3 | TGCGCCAGCAGCCAAGATCTAGTTAGGGGGACGAACACCGGGGAGCTGTTTTTT | CASSQDLVRGTNTGELFF
NA | TRBJ1-4 | TRBD1 | TRBV7-2 | TGTGCCAGCAGCTGGGACAGGGAATTTGAAAAACTGTTTTTT | CASSWDREFEKLFF
NA | TRBJ2-7 | NA | TRBV7-9 | TGTGCCAGCAGCGGCCAGGGTCGCGAGCAGTACTTC | CASSGQGREQYF
NA | TRBJ2-7 | NA | TRBV5-1 | TGCGCCAGCAGCTTGGGACTAGTCTACGAGCAGTACTTC | CASSLGLVYEQYF
NA | TRBJ1-3 | NA | TRBV30 | TGTGCCTGGAGTCAAGGGGACTTAAGAAACACCATATATTTT | CAWSQGDLRNTIYF
NA | TRBJ2-7 | NA | TRBV29-1 | TGCAGCGTTGAGACGGGCTACGAGCAGTACTTC | CSVETGYEQYF
few | TRBJ2-7 | TRBD2 | TRBV5-1 | TGCGCCAGCAGGCCTACTAGCGGTAGCTCCTACGAGCAGTACTTC | CASRPTSGSSYEQYF
NA | TRBJ2-1 | NA | TRBV7-9 | TGTGCCAGCAGCCATTACAATGAGCAGTTCTTC | CASSHYNEQFF
NA | TRBJ2-5 | TRBD2 | TRBV5-1 | TGCGCCAGCAGCTTGGGGGAGGGGACCCAGTACTTC | CASSLGEGTQYF
NA | TRBJ1-1 | NA | TRBV6-5 | TGTGCCAGCAGTTACACCCACTCAAAGTTGAACACTGAAGCTTTCTTT | CASSYTHSKLNTEAFF
NA | TRBJ1-4 | TRBD1 | TRBV6-6 | TGTGCCAGCAGTCCTGGGACAGGGTATAATGAAAAACTGTTTTTT | CASSPGTGYNEKLFF
NA | TRBJ2-7 | TRBD1 | TRBV4-2 | TGTGCCAGCAGCCAGGCCACCGGGACAGGTTACGAGCAGTACTTC | CASSQATGTGYEQYF
NA | TRBJ2-7 | NA | TRBV6-1 | TGTGCCAGCAGTGACCTCACTTGGACAGATACCTACGAGCAGTACTTC | CASSDLTWTDTYEQYF
NA | TRBJ1-1 | NA | TRBV7-9 | TGTGCCAGCAGCTTGAGCTGGGAGATGAACACTGAAGCTTTCTTT | CASSLSWEMNTEAFF
NA | TRBJ1-5 | NA | TRBV7-2 | TGTGCCAGCAGCTTAGCGGCGGGCGTCGGTCAGCCCCAGCATTTT | CASSLAAGVGQPQHF
NA | TRBJ1-6 | NA | TRBV5-5 | TGTGCCAGCTCGACCAATAGGGGCGCATCCTATAATTCACCCCTCCACTTT | CASSTNRGASYNSPLHF
NA | TRBJ2-1 | NA | TRBV4-2 | TGTGCCAGCAGCCAAGATGCAGGGGACTCCTACAATGAGCAGTTCTTC | CASSQDAGDSYNEQFF
NA | TRBJ1-4 | NA | TRBV6-6 | TGTGCCAGCAGTTTGGGGGGGGCGGGTGAAAAACTGTTTTTT | CASSLGGAGEKLFF
few | TRBJ2-2 | TRBD2 | TRBV7-2 | TGTGCCAGCAGCTTAATAGTCGCTAGCGGAAACACCGGGGAGCTGTTTTTT | CASSLIVASGNTGELFF
few | TRBJ1-4 | NA | TRBV30 | TGTGCCTGGAGGCCCTCGGGGTATGAAGGTGAAAAACTGTTTTTT | CAWRPSGYEGEKLFF
NA | TRBJ2-1 | TRBD2 | TRBV7-3 | TGTGCCAGCAGCATAGATCTAGCGGGGGGGTACAATGAGCAGTTCTTC | CASSIDLAGGYNEQFF
NA | TRBJ2-2 | TRBD2 | TRBV4-1 | TGCGCCAGCAGCCAAGCGGAGCGGGGTAACGGGGAGCTGTTTTTT | CASSQAERGNGELFF
NA | TRBJ2-3 | NA | TRBV15 | TGTGCCACCAGCAGAGAACAGCTCACAGATACGCAGTATTTT | CATSREQLTDTQYF
NA | TRBJ2-3 | NA | TRBV4-3 | TGCGCCAGCAGCCAAGGCGGGGAGGATACGCAGTATTTT | CASSQGGEDTQYF
NA | TRBJ2-7 | TRBD2 | TRBV15 | TGTGCCACCAGCAGAGCCGGGACTAGTGATTTTCGGGAGCAGTACTTC | CATSRAGTSDFREQYF
NA | TRBJ2-1 | NA | TRBV10-2 | TGCGCCACCCGGACTTCTAGCTCCTACAATGAGCAGTTCTTC | CATRTSSSYNEQFF
NA | TRBJ1-2 | TRBD1 | TRBV23-1 | TGCGCCAGCAGTCAATCGACAGGGTATCGGTATGGCTACACCTTC | CASSQSTGYRYGYTF
few | TRBJ1-2 | NA | TRBV19 | TGTGCCAGTAGTATAGAAAATCGACAGCTTAACTATGGCTACACCTTC | CASSIENRQLNYGYTF
NA | TRBJ2-4 | NA | TRBV5-1 | TGCGCCAGCAGCGGCAGTGGAGCCAAAAACATTCAGTACTTC | CASSGSGAKNIQYF